This TCR beta chain was sequenced during a study of early T cells in non-severe SARS-CoV-2 infection. This clonotype was observed many times. TCRdb reprocessed the 5' RACE reads via MiXCR and lists one record per CDR3 protein. The sample consists of tens of thousands of distinct CDR3 sequences, around 15% of them appearing once. The CDR3 is 14 amino acids. Trimming cost V 2 bases and J 11 bases, with 18 bases left between them. Germline V gives CDR1 SGHTA, CDR2 FQGNSA. The rearrangement uses TRBV7-2 and TRBJ1-1; D call uncertain. The sequence was collected from an adult who was a healthcare worker with PCR-confirmed SARS-CoV-2 infection or an uninfected control (not recorded which). Sequenced: whole blood. The DNA of the CDR3 is TGTGCCAGCAGCTTATTCTCCGGGGTGGATGACGCTTTCTTT. This sequence encodes CASSLFSGVDDAFF.